These T cell receptor beta chains were read from a single sample in a study of tumor-infiltrating lymphocytes in primary liver carcinoma. A single record per CDR3 protein comes from TCRdb applying MiXCR to the multiplex PCR reads. The table has approximately 40,000 distinct CDR3 sequences, approximately 73% seen once. Source material: liver tumor tissue from sampling region 2. The origin of the receptors is a man in his forties with primary liver carcinoma and hepatitis B virus infection. CDR3s leave out the opening cysteine and the closing phenylalanine or tryptophan.

v_call	j_call	cdr3_aa
TRBV5-1	TRBJ2-1	ASNPDGYDEQF
TRBV5-1	TRBJ1-6	AGSGQGGYNSPLH
TRBV6-6	TRBJ2-1	ASSSRTTSLGQF
TRBV28	TRBJ1-2	AGNELQGRGNYGYT
TRBV6-1	TRBJ2-7	ASCVQWRSYEQY
TRBV11-2	TRBJ2-7	ACSLSAFEQY
TRBV11-2	TRBJ2-1	ASSLRTSSYNEQF
TRBV6-1	TRBJ2-1	VSSIGTYYEQF
TRBV4-2	TRBJ2-7	ASSHGTDSKGYEQH
TRBV6-1	TRBJ1-2	ASSEARGLYGYT
TRBV5-1	TRBJ2-2	ASSLHHRTNTGELS
TRBV11-3	TRBJ2-7	ASNPGEVGYEQY
TRBV5-5	TRBJ2-3	ASSFGDTQY
TRBV24-1	TRBJ2-7	ATSDLTSEQY
TRBV11-2	NA	ASTTSAVTKNFQF
TRBV14	TRBJ2-5	VSSQASRETQY
TRBV29-1	TRBJ1-1	SVSRGRAEVF
TRBV2	TRBJ2-1	ARRTGQAGGQF
TRBV11-3	TRBJ2-7	ATRQGVTPYEQY
TRBV7-2	TRBJ1-2	ASSLEGTYGYT
TRBV29-1	TRBJ2-2	SVGTRPNIGELL
TRBV5-4	TRBJ2-2	ASSLAHGINTGELF
TRBV11-1	TRBJ2-7	ASGGKRSYEQY
TRBV12-3/TRBV12-4	TRBJ2-1	ASSTRTERF
TRBV5-1	TRBJ1-6	ASSGQGGYNSPLH
TRBV5-1	TRBJ2-7	DSSSAGTEPYEQY